This T cell receptor (beta chain) was sequenced in a study of T-cell memory formation after mild COVID-19. Study-wide points: Most CD4+ clones that shrank were in CM and EM, while CD8+ ones turned up in EMRA. Unconfirmed was the SARS-CoV-2 specificity of second-wave clones that peaked on day 37.

Notes on this clonotype: As yet, its antigen is unknown.

TCRdb recomputed calls from the 5' RACE reads with MiXCR, one row per CDR3 protein. The table shows approximately 100,000 distinct CDR3 sequences, with 15% to 20% occurring only once. The J segment lost 0 bases and the V segment lost 4 bases, leaving 9 bases of the junction unmatched. The CDR3 is 18 amino acids. Germline V gene lookup returns CDR1 SGHRS and CDR2 YFSETQ. Sequencing was carried out using PBMCs or a T cell subset sorted from them (not recorded which). The clonotype originates from an adult woman who had mild COVID-19 (a few samples of this study predate the infection). Cell type and time point are not known. V and J are TRBV5-1 and TRBJ2-1; TRBD2 aligns across 11 bases. The CDR3 coding sequence is TGCGCCAGCAGCCCATGGGGACTAGCGGCGAGCTCCTACAATGAGCAGTTCTTC. Protein sequence: CASSPWGLAASSYNEQFF.